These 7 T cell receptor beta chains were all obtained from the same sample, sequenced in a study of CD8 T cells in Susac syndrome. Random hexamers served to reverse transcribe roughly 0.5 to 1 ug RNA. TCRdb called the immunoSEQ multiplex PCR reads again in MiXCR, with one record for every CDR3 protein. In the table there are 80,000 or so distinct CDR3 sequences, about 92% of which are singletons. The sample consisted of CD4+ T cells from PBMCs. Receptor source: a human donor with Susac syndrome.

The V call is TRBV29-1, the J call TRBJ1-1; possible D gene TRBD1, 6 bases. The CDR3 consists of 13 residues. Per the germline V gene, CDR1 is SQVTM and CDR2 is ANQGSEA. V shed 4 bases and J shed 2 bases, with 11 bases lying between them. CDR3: CSVVRDTNTEAFF. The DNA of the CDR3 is TGCAGCGTTGTGAGGGACACCAACACTGAAGCTTTCTTT.

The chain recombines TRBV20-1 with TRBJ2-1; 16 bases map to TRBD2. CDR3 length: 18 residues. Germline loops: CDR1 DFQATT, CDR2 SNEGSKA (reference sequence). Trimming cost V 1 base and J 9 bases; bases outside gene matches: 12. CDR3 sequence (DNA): TGCAGTGCTAGAGCTCTTCTTGGGACTAGCGGGAGGGCCTCTGAGCAGTTCTTC. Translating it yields CSARALLGTSGRASEQFF.

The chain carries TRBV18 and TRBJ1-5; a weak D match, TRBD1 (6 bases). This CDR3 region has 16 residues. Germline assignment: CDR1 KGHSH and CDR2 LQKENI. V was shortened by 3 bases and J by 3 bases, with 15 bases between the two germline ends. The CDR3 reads CASSPSQGSPNQPQHF. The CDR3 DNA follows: TGTGCCAGCTCACCTTCACAGGGTTCCCCCAATCAGCCCCAGCATTTT.

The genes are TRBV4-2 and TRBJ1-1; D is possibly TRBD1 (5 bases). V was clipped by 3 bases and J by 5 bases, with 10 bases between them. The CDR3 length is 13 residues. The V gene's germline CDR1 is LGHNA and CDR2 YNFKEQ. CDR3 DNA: TGTGCCAGCAGCCAGGGGGTGCGGACTGAAGCTTTCTTT. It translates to CASSQGVRTEAFF.

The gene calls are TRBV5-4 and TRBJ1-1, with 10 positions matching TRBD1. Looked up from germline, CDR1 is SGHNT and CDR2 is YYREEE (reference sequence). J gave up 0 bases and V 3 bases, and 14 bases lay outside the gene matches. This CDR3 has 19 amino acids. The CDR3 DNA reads TGTGCCAGCAGCTCGGCCGGGACAGGGGCCCAGGGGATGAACACTGAAGCTTTCTTT. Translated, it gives CASSSAGTGAQGMNTEAFF.

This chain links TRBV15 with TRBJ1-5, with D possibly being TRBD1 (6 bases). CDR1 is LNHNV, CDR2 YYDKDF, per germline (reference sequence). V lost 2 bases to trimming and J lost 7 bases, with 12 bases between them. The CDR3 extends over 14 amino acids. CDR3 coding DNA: TGTGCCACCAGCAGAACAGGGCGGGAACAGCCCCAGCATTTT. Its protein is CATSRTGREQPQHF.

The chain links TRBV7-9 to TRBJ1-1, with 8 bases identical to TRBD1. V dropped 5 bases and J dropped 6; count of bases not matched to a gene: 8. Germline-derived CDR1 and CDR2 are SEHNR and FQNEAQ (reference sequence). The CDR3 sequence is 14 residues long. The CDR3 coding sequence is TGTGCCAGCAGCACCGGACAGGGCTCGGCTGAAGCTTTCTTT. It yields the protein CASSTGQGSAEAFF.